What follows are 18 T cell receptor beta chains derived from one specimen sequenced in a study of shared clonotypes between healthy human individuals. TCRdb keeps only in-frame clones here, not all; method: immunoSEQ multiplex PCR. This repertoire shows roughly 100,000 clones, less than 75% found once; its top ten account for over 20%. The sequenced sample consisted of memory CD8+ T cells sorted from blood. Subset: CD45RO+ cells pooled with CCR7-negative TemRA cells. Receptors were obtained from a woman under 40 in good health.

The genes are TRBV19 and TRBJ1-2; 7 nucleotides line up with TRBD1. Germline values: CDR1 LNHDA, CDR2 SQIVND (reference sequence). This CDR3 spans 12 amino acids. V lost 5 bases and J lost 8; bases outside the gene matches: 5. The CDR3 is CASSLTGDGYTF. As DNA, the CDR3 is TGTGCCAGTAGTCTTACAGGGGACGGCTACACCTTC.

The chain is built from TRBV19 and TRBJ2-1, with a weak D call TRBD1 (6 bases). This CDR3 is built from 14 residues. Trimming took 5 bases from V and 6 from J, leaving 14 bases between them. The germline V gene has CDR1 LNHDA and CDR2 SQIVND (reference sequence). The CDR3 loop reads CASSEAGAPNEQFF. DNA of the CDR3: TGTGCCAGTAGTGAAGCAGGGGCCCCCAATGAGCAGTTCTTC.

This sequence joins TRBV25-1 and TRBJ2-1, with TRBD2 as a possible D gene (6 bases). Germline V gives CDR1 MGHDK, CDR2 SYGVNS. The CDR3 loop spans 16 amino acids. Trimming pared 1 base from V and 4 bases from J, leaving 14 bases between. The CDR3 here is CASSELGGRLYNEQFF. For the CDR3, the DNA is TGTGCCAGCAGTGAATTGGGGGGACGGTTATACAATGAGCAGTTCTTC.

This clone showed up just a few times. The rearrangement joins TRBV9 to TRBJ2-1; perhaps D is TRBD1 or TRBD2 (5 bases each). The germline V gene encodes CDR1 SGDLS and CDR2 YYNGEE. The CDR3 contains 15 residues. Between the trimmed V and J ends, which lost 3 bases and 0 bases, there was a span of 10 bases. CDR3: CASSAGRDSYNEQFF. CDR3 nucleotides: TGTGCCAGCAGCGCGGGACGGGACTCCTACAATGAGCAGTTCTTC.

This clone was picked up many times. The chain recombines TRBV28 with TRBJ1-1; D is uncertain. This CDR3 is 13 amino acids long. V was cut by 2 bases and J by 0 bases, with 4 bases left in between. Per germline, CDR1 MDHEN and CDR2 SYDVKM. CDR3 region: CASSLTMNTEAFF. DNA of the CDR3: TGTGCCAGCAGTTTAACCATGAACACTGAAGCTTTCTTT.

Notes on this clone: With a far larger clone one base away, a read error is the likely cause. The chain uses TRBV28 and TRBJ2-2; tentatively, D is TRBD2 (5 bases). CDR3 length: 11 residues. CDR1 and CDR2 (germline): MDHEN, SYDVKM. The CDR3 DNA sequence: TGTGCCAGCAGCTACACCGGGGAGCTGCTTTTT. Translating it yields CASSYTGELLF.

CDR3 region: CASSAGVRAGQVGEKLFF. In nucleotides, the CDR3 is TGTGCCAGCAGCGCCGGGGTGAGGGCGGGCCAGGTCGGGGAAAAACTGTTTTTT. V usage is TRBV9 and J usage is TRBJ1-4, with unresolved D. Trimming took 3 bases from V and 8 from J, leaving 26 bases between them. The CDR3 totals 18 residues. Germline lookup yields CDR1 SGDLS and CDR2 YYNGEE. Drawing the rest from reference TRBV9 and TRBJ1-4, the complete variable domain is DSGVTQTPKHLITATGQRVTLRCSPRSGDLSVYWYQQSLDQGLQFLIQYYNGEERAKGNILERFSAQQFPDLHSELNLSSLELGDSALYFCASSAGVRAGQVGEKLFFGSGTQLSVL.

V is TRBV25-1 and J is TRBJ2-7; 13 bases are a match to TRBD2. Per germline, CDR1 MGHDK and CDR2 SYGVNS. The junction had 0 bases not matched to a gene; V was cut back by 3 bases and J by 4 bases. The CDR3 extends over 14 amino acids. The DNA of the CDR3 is TGTGCCAGCAGTGAGACTAGCGGGGGGTACGAGCAGTACTTC. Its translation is CASSETSGGYEQYF.

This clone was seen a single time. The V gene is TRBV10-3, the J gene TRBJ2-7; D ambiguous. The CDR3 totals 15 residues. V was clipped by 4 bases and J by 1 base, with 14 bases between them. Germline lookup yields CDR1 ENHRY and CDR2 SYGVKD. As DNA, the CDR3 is TGTGCCATCAGTGCTTCCCCGGGTACGTCCTACGAGCAGTACTTC. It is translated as CAISASPGTSYEQYF.

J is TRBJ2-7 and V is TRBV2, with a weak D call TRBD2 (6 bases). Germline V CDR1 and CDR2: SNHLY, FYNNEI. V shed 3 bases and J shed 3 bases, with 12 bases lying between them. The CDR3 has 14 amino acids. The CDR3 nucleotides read TGTGCCAGCAGTGAGGGACTCGATGACTACGAGCAGTACTTC. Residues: CASSEGLDDYEQYF.

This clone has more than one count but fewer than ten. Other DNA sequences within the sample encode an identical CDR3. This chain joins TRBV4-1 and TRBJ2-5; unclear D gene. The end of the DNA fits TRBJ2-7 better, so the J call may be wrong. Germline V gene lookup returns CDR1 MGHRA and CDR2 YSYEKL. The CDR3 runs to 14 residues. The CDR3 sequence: CASSQDPGSYEQYF. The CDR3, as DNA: TGCGCCAGCAGCCAAGATCCTGGGTCCTACGAGCAGTACTTC.

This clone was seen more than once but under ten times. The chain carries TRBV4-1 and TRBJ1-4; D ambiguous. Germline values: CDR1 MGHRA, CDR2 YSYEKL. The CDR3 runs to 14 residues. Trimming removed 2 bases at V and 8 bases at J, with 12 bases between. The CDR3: CASSQSLGREKLFF. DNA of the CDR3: TGCGCCAGCAGCCAAAGCCTGGGCCGGGAAAAACTGTTTTTT.

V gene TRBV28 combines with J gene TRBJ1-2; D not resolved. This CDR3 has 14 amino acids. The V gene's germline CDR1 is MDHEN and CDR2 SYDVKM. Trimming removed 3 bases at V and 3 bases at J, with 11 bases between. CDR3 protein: CASSFPPRYYGYTF. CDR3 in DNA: TGTGCCAGCAGTTTCCCCCCGCGGTACTATGGCTACACCTTC.

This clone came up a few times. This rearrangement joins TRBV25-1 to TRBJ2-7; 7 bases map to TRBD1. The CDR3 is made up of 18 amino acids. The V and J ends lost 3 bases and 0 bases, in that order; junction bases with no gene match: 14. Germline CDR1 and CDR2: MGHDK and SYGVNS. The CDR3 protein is CASSDRDSGTERSYEQYF. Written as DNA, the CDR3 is TGTGCCAGCAGTGACCGGGACAGTGGGACCGAACGCTCCTACGAGCAGTACTTC.

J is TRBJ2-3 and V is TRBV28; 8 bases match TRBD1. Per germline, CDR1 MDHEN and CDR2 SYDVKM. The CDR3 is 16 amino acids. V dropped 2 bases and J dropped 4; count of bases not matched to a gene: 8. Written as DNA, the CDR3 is TGTGCCAGCAGTTTACCGGACAGGGATTGGTCAGATACGCAGTATTTT. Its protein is CASSLPDRDWSDTQYF.

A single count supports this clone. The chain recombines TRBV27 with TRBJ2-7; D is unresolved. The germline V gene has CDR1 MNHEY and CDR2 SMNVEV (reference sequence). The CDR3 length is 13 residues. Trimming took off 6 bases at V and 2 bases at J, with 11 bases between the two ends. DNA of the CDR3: TGTGCCAGCAGCCCTCAAGGCCCCTACGAGCAGTACTTC. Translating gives CASSPQGPYEQYF.

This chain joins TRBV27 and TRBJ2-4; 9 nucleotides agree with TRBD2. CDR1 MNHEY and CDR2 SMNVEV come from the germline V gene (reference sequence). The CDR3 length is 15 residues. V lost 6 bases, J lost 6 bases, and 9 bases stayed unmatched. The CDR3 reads CASSPPLAGRNIQYF. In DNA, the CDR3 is TGTGCCAGCAGCCCGCCCCTAGCGGGGAGAAACATTCAGTACTTC.

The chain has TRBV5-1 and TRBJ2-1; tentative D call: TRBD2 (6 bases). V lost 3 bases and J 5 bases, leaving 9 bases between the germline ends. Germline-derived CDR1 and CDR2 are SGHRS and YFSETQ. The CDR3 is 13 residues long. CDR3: CASSSDYNNEQFF. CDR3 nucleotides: TGCGCCAGCAGCTCGGACTACAACAATGAGCAGTTCTTC.